These T cell receptor beta chains were read from a single sample in a study of T cell changes during pregnancy in multiple sclerosis. Clones were read by immunoSEQ multiplex PCR, and TCRdb kept only the in-frame ones, dropping some. The sample has just under 80,000 clones; roughly 95% are singletons. Sequenced here: peripheral blood, sampled in the second trimester of pregnancy. These receptor sequences come from a female donor in good health, enrolled as a control in a pregnancy study. Each CDR3 is given with its conserved first and last residue. Each record gives: CDR3 DNA, CDR3 protein, J gene, D gene, V gene, clone size. A D gene is named only where the DNA matches it firmly. Part of the rows lack a size; the others show once, few, many or a class for expanded clones.

CDR3 DNA: TGTGCCAGCAGCCCCGACTTTAGCGGGGGGGTGTTCGGGGAGCTGTTTTTT
CDR3 protein: CASSPDFSGGVFGELFF
J gene: TRBJ2-2
D gene: TRBD2
V gene: TRBV7-9
clone size: -

CDR3 DNA: TGTGCCTGGACCTCGACCGGGACAGGATACGAGCAGTACTTC
CDR3 protein: CAWTSTGTGYEQYF
J gene: TRBJ2-7
D gene: TRBD1
V gene: TRBV30
clone size: -

CDR3 DNA: TGTGCCACCAGCAGAAGTAGCCTAGGAGCCAAAAACATTCAGTACTTC
CDR3 protein: CATSRSSLGAKNIQYF
J gene: TRBJ2-4
D gene: -
V gene: TRBV15
clone size: -

CDR3 DNA: TGTGCCAGCAGCGAACAGGGGACAATAGATACGCAGTATTTT
CDR3 protein: CASSEQGTIDTQYF
J gene: TRBJ2-3
D gene: TRBD1
V gene: TRBV11-2
clone size: -

CDR3 DNA: TGTGCCAGCAGCTTATTGACAGGGAGGTTGTTTTTT
CDR3 protein: CASSLLTGRLFF
J gene: TRBJ2-2
D gene: -
V gene: TRBV11-2
clone size: -

CDR3 DNA: TGTGCCAGCAGTCCTCGACTAGCGGGGAAGAGCACAGATACGCAGTATTTT
CDR3 protein: CASSPRLAGKSTDTQYF
J gene: TRBJ2-3
D gene: TRBD2
V gene: TRBV2
clone size: -

CDR3 DNA: TGTGCCTGGAGTGTTGGACGGGGGATCCCTCAAGAGACCCAGTACTTC
CDR3 protein: CAWSVGRGIPQETQYF
J gene: TRBJ2-5
D gene: -
V gene: TRBV30
clone size: -

CDR3 DNA: TGTGCCAGCAGCCCCTCGGTCGAGCAGTACTTC
CDR3 protein: CASSPSVEQYF
J gene: TRBJ2-7
D gene: -
V gene: TRBV7-2
clone size: -

CDR3 DNA: TGTGCCAGCAGCCCGAGAACCGGGACAGTTTATGGCTACACCTTC
CDR3 protein: CASSPRTGTVYGYTF
J gene: TRBJ1-2
D gene: TRBD1
V gene: TRBV14
clone size: -

CDR3 DNA: TGTGCCAGCAGCTTAGGCGGCGGGGGGACCTACGAGCAGTACTTC
CDR3 protein: CASSLGGGGTYEQYF
J gene: TRBJ2-7
D gene: TRBD2
V gene: TRBV7-2
clone size: few

CDR3 DNA: TGTGCCACCAGCAGAGATTGGGGGGTCAAGAACACTGAAGCTTTCTTT
CDR3 protein: CATSRDWGVKNTEAFF
J gene: TRBJ1-1
D gene: -
V gene: TRBV15
clone size: -

CDR3 DNA: TGTGCCACCAGCACCATGGGACAGGGCGAGCAGTACTTC
CDR3 protein: CATSTMGQGEQYF
J gene: TRBJ2-7
D gene: TRBD1
V gene: TRBV15
clone size: few

CDR3 DNA: TGTGCCAGTAGTTTTTGGGGAGGGGATGAAGCTTTCTTT
CDR3 protein: CASSFWGGDEAFF
J gene: TRBJ1-1
D gene: -
V gene: TRBV19
clone size: few

CDR3 DNA: TGTGCCAGCAGCTTAGGGCAGGGGATTGGCTACACCTTC
CDR3 protein: CASSLGQGIGYTF
J gene: TRBJ1-2
D gene: -
V gene: TRBV7-2
clone size: -

CDR3 DNA: TGTGCCACCAGCAGAGGGGGGGGCCTCTTCAATGAGCAGTTCTTC
CDR3 protein: CATSRGGGLFNEQFF
J gene: TRBJ2-1
D gene: -
V gene: TRBV15
clone size: -

CDR3 DNA: TGTGCCTGGAGTGCCGACAGACCTTCGGACGGGAACACCATATATTTT
CDR3 protein: CAWSADRPSDGNTIYF
J gene: TRBJ1-3
D gene: -
V gene: TRBV30
clone size: -

CDR3 DNA: TGTGCCAGCAGGGAATCGGGGTATACCTACGAGCAGTACTTC
CDR3 protein: CASRESGYTYEQYF
J gene: TRBJ2-7
D gene: -
V gene: TRBV7-9
clone size: -

CDR3 DNA: TGTGCCAGTAGTTCGCAGGACGGGAAGGGATTTTATGGCTACACCTTC
CDR3 protein: CASSSQDGKGFYGYTF
J gene: TRBJ1-2
D gene: -
V gene: TRBV19
clone size: -

CDR3 DNA: TGCGCCAGCAGCCAAGACCTCAGGGGGCAGGCTGGCTACACCTTC
CDR3 protein: CASSQDLRGQAGYTF
J gene: TRBJ1-2
D gene: TRBD1
V gene: TRBV4-3
clone size: -

CDR3 DNA: TGCGCCAGCAGTCCTGGGCTCAACACTGAAGCTTTCTTT
CDR3 protein: CASSPGLNTEAFF
J gene: TRBJ1-1
D gene: -
V gene: TRBV4-3
clone size: -

CDR3 DNA: TGTGCCAGCAGTGCCTTCGCGGGGGCCTCCTACGAGCAGTACTTC
CDR3 protein: CASSAFAGASYEQYF
J gene: TRBJ2-7
D gene: -
V gene: TRBV6-1
clone size: -

CDR3 DNA: TGTGCCAGCAGCCCCAGGGGGCTGGAGACCCAGTACTTC
CDR3 protein: CASSPRGLETQYF
J gene: TRBJ2-5
D gene: TRBD1
V gene: TRBV7-3
clone size: -

CDR3 DNA: TGTGCCAGCAGTACACCTGCGGGGGACCGGGATGGCTACACCTTC
CDR3 protein: CASSTPAGDRDGYTF
J gene: TRBJ1-2
D gene: -
V gene: TRBV2
clone size: -

CDR3 DNA: TGTGCCAGCAGCTTCACCGAGGATTCACCCCTCCACTTT
CDR3 protein: CASSFTEDSPLHF
J gene: TRBJ1-6
D gene: -
V gene: TRBV7-2
clone size: -

CDR3 DNA: TGTGCCATCCGGGGCCGGGGGGTTGGAGAGACCCAGTACTTC
CDR3 protein: CAIRGRGVGETQYF
J gene: TRBJ2-5
D gene: TRBD2
V gene: TRBV10-3
clone size: -

CDR3 DNA: TGTGCCAGCAGCTTAAGGGGCGGGGGGCCCTACAATGAGCAGTTCTTC
CDR3 protein: CASSLRGGGPYNEQFF
J gene: TRBJ2-1
D gene: TRBD2
V gene: TRBV11-2
clone size: -

CDR3 DNA: TGTGCCAGCAGCTTGTCTGGGACAGGGGCCTACGAGCAGTACTTC
CDR3 protein: CASSLSGTGAYEQYF
J gene: TRBJ2-7
D gene: TRBD1
V gene: TRBV5-4
clone size: once

CDR3 DNA: TGTGCCAGCAGTTCCCGGACAGGGCTTAACCAAGAGACCCAGTACTTC
CDR3 protein: CASSSRTGLNQETQYF
J gene: TRBJ2-5
D gene: TRBD1
V gene: TRBV11-3
clone size: -

CDR3 DNA: TGTGCCAGTCAGGGAAATAGCAATCAGCCCCAGCATTTT
CDR3 protein: CASQGNSNQPQHF
J gene: TRBJ1-5
D gene: -
V gene: TRBV6-1
clone size: -

CDR3 DNA: TGTGCCAGCAGCCGACATGGAGATACGCAGTATTTT
CDR3 protein: CASSRHGDTQYF
J gene: TRBJ2-3
D gene: -
V gene: TRBV7-2
clone size: -

CDR3 DNA: TGTGCCATCACCTCACAGGAGACGCCGAACACTGAAGCTTTCTTT
CDR3 protein: CAITSQETPNTEAFF
J gene: TRBJ1-1
D gene: -
V gene: TRBV10-3
clone size: -

CDR3 DNA: TGCAGCGTTGAAGAAGGACAGAACCTAGGGCGCGGCTACACCTTC
CDR3 protein: CSVEEGQNLGRGYTF
J gene: TRBJ1-2
D gene: -
V gene: TRBV29-1
clone size: -

CDR3 DNA: TGTGCCAGCAGCGCGGACTACGTAATAGCGGGGGGTCTTCGAGAGACCCAGTACTTC
CDR3 protein: CASSADYVIAGGLRETQYF
J gene: TRBJ2-5
D gene: TRBD2
V gene: TRBV7-2
clone size: -

CDR3 DNA: TGTGCCAGTAGTCAACACCAGAACACTGAAGCTTTCTTT
CDR3 protein: CASSQHQNTEAFF
J gene: TRBJ1-1
D gene: -
V gene: TRBV19
clone size: -

CDR3 DNA: TGTGCCAGCAGTTTTCGGGGGGCCCCGACCACCTACAATGAGCAGTTCTTC
CDR3 protein: CASSFRGAPTTYNEQFF
J gene: TRBJ2-1
D gene: -
V gene: TRBV27
clone size: -

CDR3 DNA: TGCAGCGTTGATATTTGGGGACAGGGGAACACTGAAGCTTTCTTT
CDR3 protein: CSVDIWGQGNTEAFF
J gene: TRBJ1-1
D gene: TRBD1
V gene: TRBV29-1
clone size: -

CDR3 DNA: TGCAGCGGGGATCCTGTGGGCGAGCAGTACTTC
CDR3 protein: CSGDPVGEQYF
J gene: TRBJ2-7
D gene: -
V gene: TRBV20-1
clone size: -

CDR3 DNA: TGTGCCAGCAGCTTAGTAGGAGCCGGGAATGAGCAGTTCTTC
CDR3 protein: CASSLVGAGNEQFF
J gene: TRBJ2-1
D gene: -
V gene: TRBV11-3
clone size: -

CDR3 DNA: TGCGCCAGCAGCCTGGACGGCTACGAGCAGTACTTC
CDR3 protein: CASSLDGYEQYF
J gene: TRBJ2-7
D gene: -
V gene: TRBV5-1
clone size: -

CDR3 DNA: TGTGCCAGCAGCCACAGGGTCCCTCCCTATGGCTACACCTTC
CDR3 protein: CASSHRVPPYGYTF
J gene: TRBJ1-2
D gene: -
V gene: TRBV6-5
clone size: -

CDR3 DNA: TGTGCCAGCAGGCGAGGGAGTGGAGAGACCCAGTACTTC
CDR3 protein: CASRRGSGETQYF
J gene: TRBJ2-5
D gene: -
V gene: TRBV6-6
clone size: -

CDR3 DNA: TGTGCCAGCAGTGAGGGGGGGGCGGGATACGGCTACACCTTC
CDR3 protein: CASSEGGAGYGYTF
J gene: TRBJ1-2
D gene: -
V gene: TRBV2
clone size: -

CDR3 DNA: TGTGCCAGCAGCTTAGGAGGAAGCAGGGGGTTCTACAATGAGCAGTTCTTC
CDR3 protein: CASSLGGSRGFYNEQFF
J gene: TRBJ2-1
D gene: TRBD1
V gene: TRBV11-1
clone size: -

CDR3 DNA: TGTGCCAGCAGTTACTCAAGGGGGAAGGGAGAGACCCAGTACTTC
CDR3 protein: CASSYSRGKGETQYF
J gene: TRBJ2-5
D gene: -
V gene: TRBV6-6
clone size: -

CDR3 DNA: TGTGCCAGCAGTGAAGCGCAGGGCAGGGACAGCTACACCTTC
CDR3 protein: CASSEAQGRDSYTF
J gene: TRBJ1-2
D gene: -
V gene: TRBV6-1
clone size: -